This TCR beta chain was captured by sequencing in a study of blood T cell repertoires in COVID-19 (dated by TCRdb to the early 2020s). As for the study more broadly: Collaborator samples came from the United States, Italy and Spain and covered acute and convalescent phases of COVID-19. Where HLA class I and class II types were available, the types were taken from metadata supplied by the sample provider, not from assay-based typing. The prospective study material was composed of cDNA or gDNA derived from T cells, B-cell-depleted T cells, or PBMCs. The dataset comprised deeply sampled blood TCRbeta repertoires from subjects exposed to, actively infected with, or recovered from COVID-19. The repertoires were released in a freely available public database meant as a resource for research on the immune response to SARS-CoV-2. Samples were obtained from the ongoing ImmuneRACE study (first 160 participants) and from 1,200 or so subjects provided by 6 global collaborators. Nearly every sample came with metadata listing a de-identified subject ID, COVID-19 status, age in years and sex.

The immunoSEQ Assay, a bias-controlled multiplex PCR, was used to amplify TCRbeta CDR3 regions from genomic DNA. In the source study's methods: The number of nucleated cells in each sample was estimated from the amplification of reference gene primers within the assay. To quantify the absolute abundance of each unique TCRbeta CDR3 rearrangement, sequence reads were collapsed and filtered. For each sample, productive Simpson clonality was calculated as the square root of Simpson's diversity index across productive rearrangements. TCRdb took over this immuneACCESS table, retaining in-frame rearrangements with V and J assigned. Such tables are incomplete; in checked studies, under half of the missing clones stem from an unresolved V gene, and the remainder is unexplained. Clone size and the V and J calls come from that table; the DNA yielded D and trimming. This sample lists some 150,000 clones; approximately 87% were detected once. Approximately 40% of the sample rests with the top ten.

Overall study outcomes, separate from this receptor: The amount of clinical and demographic metadata varied by source and participant and was provided uncurated.

Its CDR3 holds 13 amino acids, cysteine through phenylalanine. The only DNA kept is the CDR3, 39 bases in frame from the first base. V and J are trimmed by 3 bases and 5 bases, and the gene matches miss 4 bases of the junction. Based on the germline V gene (reference sequence), the CDR1 and CDR2 sequences are LNHDA and SQIVND. A second Seattle source provided samples from volunteer blood donors who had recovered from COVID-19. The collaborating institutions used their own protocols to collect whole blood in K2EDTA tubes. For TCRbeta analysis, collaborators shipped samples as frozen whole blood, isolated PBMCs, or DNA extracted from either of those sample types. Notes on this clone: Its antigen remains undetermined. The sample holds no much larger clone one base away, and base qualities are not on file.

The clonotype was recovered from a man aged 50 to 59 who had recovered from COVID-19. The V and J genes are TRBV19 and TRBJ2-7, with 7 junctional bases fitting TRBD1. Sequencing was done on a sample of peripheral blood. Read as DNA, the sequence is TGTGCCAGTAGTATTGACAGGGACAACGAGCAGTACTTC. Protein translation: CASSIDRDNEQYF.